One sample yielded the 21 T cell receptor beta chains listed below, sequenced in a study of identical twins. In TCRdb, the 5' RACE reads were re-called with MiXCR into one record per CDR3 protein. The sample lists 18,000 or so distinct CDR3 sequences; roughly 70% were seen once. The specimen was memory (CD45RO+) T cells sorted from blood. Receptors were obtained from a woman in her late teens or twenties in good health. This table probably holds off-target reads from a library built for another chain.

The rearrangement links TRBV5-2 to TRBJ2-1; the DNA was not compared with TRBD1, the D call given in the table. TRBV5-2 corresponds to a pseudogene. The CDR3 loop spans 12 amino acids. CDR3 in amino acids: CASNRGQGEQFF. As DNA, the CDR3 is TGTGCCAGCAACCGAGGACAGGGAGAGCAGTTCTTC.

The V gene is TRBV27, the J gene TRBJ2-6; TRBD2 is a possible D gene (6 bases). From germline, CDR1 is MNHEY and CDR2 SMNVEV (reference sequence). The CDR3 length is 15 residues. V was pared by 7 bases and J by 1 base, with 11 bases between. CDR3 coding DNA: TGTGCCAGCACGCTGCTAGCGTCTGGGGCCAACGTCCTGACTTTC. Protein product: CASTLLASGANVLTF.

The chain has TRBV20-1 and TRBJ1-1, with D uncertain. V was trimmed by 2 bases and J by 2 bases, leaving 6 bases between them. Germline-derived CDR1 and CDR2 are DFQATT and SNEGSKA (reference sequence). The CDR3 has 12 residues. The CDR3: CSARSPNTEAFF. In nucleotides, the CDR3 is TGCAGTGCTAGATCTCCAAACACTGAAGCTTTCTTT.

The rearrangement joins TRBV12-3 or TRBV12-4 to TRBJ1-4; D is perhaps TRBD1 (5 bases). V dropped 6 bases and J dropped 5 bases, with 13 bases sitting between them. CDR3 size: 14 residues. The CDR3 reads CASRSGGRNEKLFF. The DNA for the CDR3 is TGTGCCAGCAGGTCCGGGGGTAGGAATGAAAAACTGTTTTTT.

Within the sample, this clonotype is medium-sized. This CDR3 is CASSLRVLSYGYTF. CDR3 DNA: TGTGCCAGCAGCCTTCGTGTTCTGAGCTATGGCTACACCTTC. V usage is TRBV12-3 or TRBV12-4 and J usage is TRBJ1-2; unclear D gene. The V end was cut by 6 bases, the J end by 4 bases, with 15 bases between. The CDR3 length is 14 residues.

V usage is TRBV15 and J usage is TRBJ2-7, with 9 positions matching TRBD2. Germline values: CDR1 LNHNV, CDR2 YYDKDF (reference sequence). The CDR3 has 18 amino acids. V shed 0 bases, J shed 0 bases, and the junction held 9 bases outside the gene matches. The CDR3 is CATSRDVGLAGDSYEQYF. The CDR3 DNA reads TGTGCCACCAGCAGAGATGTCGGATTAGCGGGAGACTCCTACGAGCAGTACTTC.

The chain combines TRBV14 with TRBJ2-7; 10 bases map to TRBD2. Per the germline V gene, CDR1 is SGHDN and CDR2 is FVKESK. The junction had 0 bases not matched to a gene; V was cut back by 4 bases and J by 3 bases. The CDR3 covers 13 residues. The CDR3, as DNA: TGTGCCAGCAGCCGGACTAGCGGCTACGAGCAGTACTTC. It encodes CASSRTSGYEQYF. Filled out from reference TRBV14 and TRBJ2-7, the complete variable domain reads EAGVTQFPSHSVIEKGQTVTLRCDPISGHDNLYWYRRVMGKEIKFLLHFVKESKQDESGMPNNRFLAERTGGTYSTLKVQPAELEDSGVYFCASSRTSGYEQYFGPGTRLTVT.

This chain joins TRBV6-5 and TRBJ2-1; no firm D call. Germline assignment: CDR1 MNHEY and CDR2 SVGAGI. Deletions cut 6 bases from V and 2 bases from J, with 5 bases between. The CDR3 runs 12 residues. CDR3 loop: CASRGTYNEQFF. The CDR3 DNA sequence: TGTGCCAGCAGGGGAACCTACAATGAGCAGTTCTTC.

The V gene is TRBV28, the J gene TRBJ2-5, with D tentatively TRBD1 (6 bases). The CDR3 runs to 14 residues. V was pared by 10 bases and J by 5 bases, with 20 bases between. CDR1 and CDR2 (germline): MDHEN, SYDVKM. CDR3 in amino acids: CATKDSFAGETQYF. The CDR3 DNA reads TGTGCCACAAAGGACAGCTTTGCAGGGGAGACCCAGTACTTC.

V and J are TRBV2 and TRBJ2-3; D possibly corresponds to TRBD2 (5 bases). Per germline, CDR1 SNHLY and CDR2 FYNNEI. The ends were cut back, 7 bases at V and 3 bases at J, with 14 bases in the middle. The CDR3 spans 14 residues. CDR3 protein: CASKEGAATDTQYF. Here the CDR3 DNA reads TGTGCCAGCAAAGAGGGCGCGGCTACAGATACGCAGTATTTT.

The chain carries TRBV7-9 and TRBJ2-7; maybe TRBD1 (6 bases). The CDR3 totals 15 residues. CDR1 is SEHNR, CDR2 FQNEAQ, per germline (reference sequence). V was pared by 5 bases and J by 2 bases, with 16 bases between. CDR3 residues: CASSLSGAGAYEQYF. The CDR3 nucleotides read TGTGCCAGCAGCCTCTCAGGGGCTGGCGCCTACGAGCAGTACTTC.

V usage is TRBV6-1 and J usage is TRBJ2-1, with 8 bases aligning to TRBD2. In germline, CDR1 is MNHNS, CDR2 SASEGT. The V segment lost 4 bases and the J segment 7 bases; nucleotides outside the gene matches: 9. The length of the CDR3 is 15 residues. The CDR3 DNA is TGTGCCAGCAGTGGAAGGACTAGCCCTAGGAATGAGCAGTTCTTC. Translated, it gives CASSGRTSPRNEQFF.

The chain joins TRBV2 to TRBJ1-5, with a tentative D call TRBD1 (6 bases). CDR1 is SNHLY and CDR2 is FYNNEI in the germline V gene. V dropped 2 bases and J dropped 2 bases, with 13 bases sitting between them. CDR3 size: 16 residues. The DNA for the CDR3 is TGTGCCAGCAGTGAACGGAGGGGGGTGGGCAATCAGCCCCAGCATTTT. It yields the protein CASSERRGVGNQPQHF.

This chain links TRBV12-3 or TRBV12-4 with TRBJ2-1; D is unresolved. The germline V and J ends were trimmed by 2 bases and 9 bases, with 11 bases remaining between them. This CDR3 comprises 13 residues. The CDR3 DNA reads TGTGCCAGCAGTTTATCCGAGGTCTTTGAGCAGTTCTTC. Translating gives CASSLSEVFEQFF.

This rearrangement joins TRBV29-1 to TRBJ2-1; 8 bases align to TRBD1. The germline CDR1 and CDR2 sequences are SQVTM and ANQGSEA. This CDR3 has 13 residues. V lost 4 bases, J lost 6 bases, and 5 bases stayed unmatched. The CDR3 DNA sequence: TGCAGCGTTGGTCAGGGGGCCCTCAATGAGCAGTTCTTC. Residues: CSVGQGALNEQFF.

The chain uses TRBV18 and TRBJ2-3; D possibly corresponds to TRBD2 (7 bases). CDR1 and CDR2 (germline): KGHSH, LQKENI. The CDR3 is made up of 18 amino acids. The V end was cut by 0 bases, the J end by 0 bases, with 16 bases between. CDR3 sequence: CASSPPQRGGVSTDTQYF. The CDR3 DNA follows: TGTGCCAGCTCACCACCCCAGCGCGGGGGCGTGAGCACAGATACGCAGTATTTT.

The chain recombines TRBV18 with TRBJ1-4; TRBD1 agrees at 7 bases. CDR1 and CDR2 from the germline V gene are KGHSH and LQKENI. There are 16 residues in the CDR3. With V trimmed by 4 bases and J by 0 bases, 5 bases remained unmatched. The CDR3 DNA sequence: TGTGCCAGCTCACTTGGACAGGCTGCAACTAATGAAAAACTGTTTTTT. It codes for CASSLGQAATNEKLFF.

This chain joins TRBV29-1 and TRBJ2-7, with TRBD1 matching over 10 bases. V shed 4 bases and J 7 bases; nucleotides not matched to a gene: 7. Germline V gene data show CDR1 as SQVTM and CDR2 as ANQGSEA. This CDR3 comprises 13 residues. The chain's CDR3 is CSVAIQGQGEQYF. CDR3 coding DNA: TGCAGCGTTGCAATCCAGGGACAGGGGGAGCAGTACTTC.

This clonotype appeared a few times. The V call is TRBV6-2 or TRBV6-3, the J call TRBJ2-3; perhaps TRBD1 as D (6 bases). The CDR3 is made up of 12 amino acids. The ends were cut back, 5 bases at V and 5 bases at J, with 8 bases in the middle. The germline V gene has CDR1 MNHEY and CDR2 SVGEGT. The CDR3 nucleotides read TGTGCCAGCAGTGTACAGGGAGATACGCAGTATTTT. Protein sequence: CASSVQGDTQYF.

The chain has TRBV18 and TRBJ1-3, with a tentative D call TRBD1 (5 bases). The V gene lost 1 base and the J gene lost 1 base, with 14 bases spanning the gap. Germline V gives CDR1 KGHSH, CDR2 LQKENI. The CDR3 loop spans 17 amino acids. The CDR3 reads CASSPRSGEGSGNTIYF. In DNA form, the CDR3 reads TGTGCCAGCTCACCACGGTCGGGGGAAGGGTCTGGAAACACCATATATTTT.

V is TRBV5-5 and J is TRBJ1-1; 9 bases agree with TRBD1. CDR1 is SGHKS and CDR2 is YYEKEE in the germline V gene (reference sequence). With V trimmed by 4 bases and J by 2 bases, 6 bases remained unmatched. This CDR3 is 15 amino acids long. The CDR3 sequence: CASSGGTGINTEAFF. The CDR3 DNA sequence: TGTGCCAGCAGCGGCGGGACAGGGATCAACACTGAAGCTTTCTTT.